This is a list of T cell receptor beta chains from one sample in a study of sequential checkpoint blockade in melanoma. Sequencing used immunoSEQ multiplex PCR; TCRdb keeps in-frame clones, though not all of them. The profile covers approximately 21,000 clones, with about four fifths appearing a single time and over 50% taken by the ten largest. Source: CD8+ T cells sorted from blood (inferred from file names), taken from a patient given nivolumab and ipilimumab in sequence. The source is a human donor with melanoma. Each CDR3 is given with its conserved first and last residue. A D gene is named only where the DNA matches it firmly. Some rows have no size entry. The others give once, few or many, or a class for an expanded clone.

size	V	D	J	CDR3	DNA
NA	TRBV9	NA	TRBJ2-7	CASSAAGASYEQYF	TGTGCCAGCAGCGCCGCAGGGGCCTCTTACGAGCAGTACTTC
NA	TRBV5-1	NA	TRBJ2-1	CASSLVANNEQFF	TGCGCCAGCAGCTTGGTCGCGAACAATGAGCAGTTCTTC
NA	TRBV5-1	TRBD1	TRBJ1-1	CASSHTTGVATEAFF	TGCGCCAGCAGCCATACCACAGGGGTGGCCACTGAAGCTTTCTTT
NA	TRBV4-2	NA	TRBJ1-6	CASSLDGGYNSPLHF	TGTGCCAGCAGCTTAGACGGCGGTTATAATTCACCCCTCCACTTT
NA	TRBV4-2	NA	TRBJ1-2	CASSQIYGGERDYGYTF	TGTGCCAGCAGCCAGATCTATGGGGGGGAAAGGGACTATGGCTACACCTTC
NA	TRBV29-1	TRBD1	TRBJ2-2	CSVAGGTNTGELFF	TGCAGCGTTGCAGGGGGCACCAACACCGGGGAGCTGTTTTTT
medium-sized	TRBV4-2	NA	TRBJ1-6	CASSQDFQEMANSPLHF	TGTGCCAGCAGCCAAGATTTTCAGGAAATGGCTAATTCACCCCTCCACTTT
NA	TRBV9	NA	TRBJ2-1	CASSVGQGINNEQFF	TGTGCCAGCAGCGTAGGGCAGGGGATCAACAATGAGCAGTTCTTC
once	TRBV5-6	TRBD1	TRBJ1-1	CASRGTGGLEAFF	TGTGCCAGCAGGGGGACAGGTGGACTTGAAGCTTTCTTT
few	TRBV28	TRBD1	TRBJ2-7	CASSLDRFYEQYF	TGTGCCAGCAGTTTGGACAGGTTCTACGAGCAGTACTTC
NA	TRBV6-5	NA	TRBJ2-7	CASSPDRIKQYF	TGTGCCAGCAGTCCCGACAGGATCAAGCAGTACTTC
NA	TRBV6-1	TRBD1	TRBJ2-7	CASSESTGGAYEQYF	TGTGCCAGCAGTGAATCGACAGGGGGGGCCTACGAGCAGTACTTC
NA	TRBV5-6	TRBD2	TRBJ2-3	CASSLGSGGALLEQYF	TGTGCCAGCAGCTTGGGGAGCGGGGGGGCCTTATTAGAGCAGTATTTT
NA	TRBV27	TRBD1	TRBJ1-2	CASSLTGQGYANYGYTF	TGTGCCAGCAGTCTCACGGGACAGGGTTACGCTAACTATGGCTACACCTTC
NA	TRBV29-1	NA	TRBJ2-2	CSVEARADTGELFF	TGCAGCGTTGAAGCCAGGGCCGACACCGGGGAGCTGTTTTTT
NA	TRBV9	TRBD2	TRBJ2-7	CASSETSGGSYEQYF	TGTGCCAGCAGCGAAACTAGCGGGGGGAGCTACGAGCAGTACTTC
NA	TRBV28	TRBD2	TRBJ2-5	CASSPGLEGETQYF	TGTGCCAGCAGCCCCGGACTAGAAGGAGAGACCCAGTACTTC
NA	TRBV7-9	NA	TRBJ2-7	CASGDGYEQYF	TGTGCCAGCGGAGATGGGTACGAGCAGTACTTC
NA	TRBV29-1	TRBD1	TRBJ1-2	CSVPEQGAVEGYTF	TGCAGCGTTCCTGAACAGGGGGCGGTAGAAGGCTACACCTTC
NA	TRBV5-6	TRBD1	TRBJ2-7	CASSSGTGYIYEQYF	TGTGCCAGCAGTTCAGGGACAGGGTATATCTACGAGCAGTACTTC
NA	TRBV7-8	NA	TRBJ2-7	CASTSLSGDFPYEQYF	TGTGCCAGCACTTCCCTGTCGGGGGATTTCCCCTACGAGCAGTACTTC
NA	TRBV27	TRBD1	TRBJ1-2	CASSLSQGSKIYGYTF	TGTGCCAGCAGTTTATCACAGGGGTCAAAAATCTATGGCTACACCTTC
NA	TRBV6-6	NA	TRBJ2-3	CASSSGGGTDTQYF	TGTGCCAGCAGTTCCGGCGGGGGCACAGATACGCAGTATTTT
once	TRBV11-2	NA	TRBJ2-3	CASSQTDWRRTDTQYF	TGTGCCAGCAGCCAAACGGACTGGCGAAGAACAGATACGCAGTATTTT
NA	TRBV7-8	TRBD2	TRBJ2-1	CASSRLAANEQFF	TGTGCCAGCAGTCGACTAGCGGCCAATGAGCAGTTCTTC
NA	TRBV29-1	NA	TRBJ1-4	CSVRDNEKLFF	TGCAGCGTCAGGGATAATGAAAAACTGTTTTTT
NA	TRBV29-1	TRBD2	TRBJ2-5	CSVEVPTSGGSQETQYF	TGCAGCGTTGAAGTTCCCACTAGCGGGGGGTCCCAAGAGACCCAGTACTTC
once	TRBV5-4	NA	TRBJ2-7	CASSLRGNPEQYF	TGTGCCAGCAGCTTACGGGGGAACCCAGAGCAGTACTTC
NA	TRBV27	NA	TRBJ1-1	CASSDGRNTEAFF	TGTGCCAGCAGTGACGGGAGGAACACTGAAGCTTTCTTT
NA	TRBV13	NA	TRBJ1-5	CASSFRGVGNQPQHF	TGTGCCAGCAGCTTCAGGGGCGTCGGCAATCAGCCCCAGCATTTT
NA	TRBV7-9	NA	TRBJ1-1	CASSPDRTEAFF	TGTGCCAGCAGCCCCGACAGGACTGAAGCTTTCTTT
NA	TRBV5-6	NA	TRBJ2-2	CASSPPDLTGWSGELFF	TGTGCCAGCAGCCCCCCGGACTTAACGGGGTGGTCCGGGGAGCTGTTTTTT